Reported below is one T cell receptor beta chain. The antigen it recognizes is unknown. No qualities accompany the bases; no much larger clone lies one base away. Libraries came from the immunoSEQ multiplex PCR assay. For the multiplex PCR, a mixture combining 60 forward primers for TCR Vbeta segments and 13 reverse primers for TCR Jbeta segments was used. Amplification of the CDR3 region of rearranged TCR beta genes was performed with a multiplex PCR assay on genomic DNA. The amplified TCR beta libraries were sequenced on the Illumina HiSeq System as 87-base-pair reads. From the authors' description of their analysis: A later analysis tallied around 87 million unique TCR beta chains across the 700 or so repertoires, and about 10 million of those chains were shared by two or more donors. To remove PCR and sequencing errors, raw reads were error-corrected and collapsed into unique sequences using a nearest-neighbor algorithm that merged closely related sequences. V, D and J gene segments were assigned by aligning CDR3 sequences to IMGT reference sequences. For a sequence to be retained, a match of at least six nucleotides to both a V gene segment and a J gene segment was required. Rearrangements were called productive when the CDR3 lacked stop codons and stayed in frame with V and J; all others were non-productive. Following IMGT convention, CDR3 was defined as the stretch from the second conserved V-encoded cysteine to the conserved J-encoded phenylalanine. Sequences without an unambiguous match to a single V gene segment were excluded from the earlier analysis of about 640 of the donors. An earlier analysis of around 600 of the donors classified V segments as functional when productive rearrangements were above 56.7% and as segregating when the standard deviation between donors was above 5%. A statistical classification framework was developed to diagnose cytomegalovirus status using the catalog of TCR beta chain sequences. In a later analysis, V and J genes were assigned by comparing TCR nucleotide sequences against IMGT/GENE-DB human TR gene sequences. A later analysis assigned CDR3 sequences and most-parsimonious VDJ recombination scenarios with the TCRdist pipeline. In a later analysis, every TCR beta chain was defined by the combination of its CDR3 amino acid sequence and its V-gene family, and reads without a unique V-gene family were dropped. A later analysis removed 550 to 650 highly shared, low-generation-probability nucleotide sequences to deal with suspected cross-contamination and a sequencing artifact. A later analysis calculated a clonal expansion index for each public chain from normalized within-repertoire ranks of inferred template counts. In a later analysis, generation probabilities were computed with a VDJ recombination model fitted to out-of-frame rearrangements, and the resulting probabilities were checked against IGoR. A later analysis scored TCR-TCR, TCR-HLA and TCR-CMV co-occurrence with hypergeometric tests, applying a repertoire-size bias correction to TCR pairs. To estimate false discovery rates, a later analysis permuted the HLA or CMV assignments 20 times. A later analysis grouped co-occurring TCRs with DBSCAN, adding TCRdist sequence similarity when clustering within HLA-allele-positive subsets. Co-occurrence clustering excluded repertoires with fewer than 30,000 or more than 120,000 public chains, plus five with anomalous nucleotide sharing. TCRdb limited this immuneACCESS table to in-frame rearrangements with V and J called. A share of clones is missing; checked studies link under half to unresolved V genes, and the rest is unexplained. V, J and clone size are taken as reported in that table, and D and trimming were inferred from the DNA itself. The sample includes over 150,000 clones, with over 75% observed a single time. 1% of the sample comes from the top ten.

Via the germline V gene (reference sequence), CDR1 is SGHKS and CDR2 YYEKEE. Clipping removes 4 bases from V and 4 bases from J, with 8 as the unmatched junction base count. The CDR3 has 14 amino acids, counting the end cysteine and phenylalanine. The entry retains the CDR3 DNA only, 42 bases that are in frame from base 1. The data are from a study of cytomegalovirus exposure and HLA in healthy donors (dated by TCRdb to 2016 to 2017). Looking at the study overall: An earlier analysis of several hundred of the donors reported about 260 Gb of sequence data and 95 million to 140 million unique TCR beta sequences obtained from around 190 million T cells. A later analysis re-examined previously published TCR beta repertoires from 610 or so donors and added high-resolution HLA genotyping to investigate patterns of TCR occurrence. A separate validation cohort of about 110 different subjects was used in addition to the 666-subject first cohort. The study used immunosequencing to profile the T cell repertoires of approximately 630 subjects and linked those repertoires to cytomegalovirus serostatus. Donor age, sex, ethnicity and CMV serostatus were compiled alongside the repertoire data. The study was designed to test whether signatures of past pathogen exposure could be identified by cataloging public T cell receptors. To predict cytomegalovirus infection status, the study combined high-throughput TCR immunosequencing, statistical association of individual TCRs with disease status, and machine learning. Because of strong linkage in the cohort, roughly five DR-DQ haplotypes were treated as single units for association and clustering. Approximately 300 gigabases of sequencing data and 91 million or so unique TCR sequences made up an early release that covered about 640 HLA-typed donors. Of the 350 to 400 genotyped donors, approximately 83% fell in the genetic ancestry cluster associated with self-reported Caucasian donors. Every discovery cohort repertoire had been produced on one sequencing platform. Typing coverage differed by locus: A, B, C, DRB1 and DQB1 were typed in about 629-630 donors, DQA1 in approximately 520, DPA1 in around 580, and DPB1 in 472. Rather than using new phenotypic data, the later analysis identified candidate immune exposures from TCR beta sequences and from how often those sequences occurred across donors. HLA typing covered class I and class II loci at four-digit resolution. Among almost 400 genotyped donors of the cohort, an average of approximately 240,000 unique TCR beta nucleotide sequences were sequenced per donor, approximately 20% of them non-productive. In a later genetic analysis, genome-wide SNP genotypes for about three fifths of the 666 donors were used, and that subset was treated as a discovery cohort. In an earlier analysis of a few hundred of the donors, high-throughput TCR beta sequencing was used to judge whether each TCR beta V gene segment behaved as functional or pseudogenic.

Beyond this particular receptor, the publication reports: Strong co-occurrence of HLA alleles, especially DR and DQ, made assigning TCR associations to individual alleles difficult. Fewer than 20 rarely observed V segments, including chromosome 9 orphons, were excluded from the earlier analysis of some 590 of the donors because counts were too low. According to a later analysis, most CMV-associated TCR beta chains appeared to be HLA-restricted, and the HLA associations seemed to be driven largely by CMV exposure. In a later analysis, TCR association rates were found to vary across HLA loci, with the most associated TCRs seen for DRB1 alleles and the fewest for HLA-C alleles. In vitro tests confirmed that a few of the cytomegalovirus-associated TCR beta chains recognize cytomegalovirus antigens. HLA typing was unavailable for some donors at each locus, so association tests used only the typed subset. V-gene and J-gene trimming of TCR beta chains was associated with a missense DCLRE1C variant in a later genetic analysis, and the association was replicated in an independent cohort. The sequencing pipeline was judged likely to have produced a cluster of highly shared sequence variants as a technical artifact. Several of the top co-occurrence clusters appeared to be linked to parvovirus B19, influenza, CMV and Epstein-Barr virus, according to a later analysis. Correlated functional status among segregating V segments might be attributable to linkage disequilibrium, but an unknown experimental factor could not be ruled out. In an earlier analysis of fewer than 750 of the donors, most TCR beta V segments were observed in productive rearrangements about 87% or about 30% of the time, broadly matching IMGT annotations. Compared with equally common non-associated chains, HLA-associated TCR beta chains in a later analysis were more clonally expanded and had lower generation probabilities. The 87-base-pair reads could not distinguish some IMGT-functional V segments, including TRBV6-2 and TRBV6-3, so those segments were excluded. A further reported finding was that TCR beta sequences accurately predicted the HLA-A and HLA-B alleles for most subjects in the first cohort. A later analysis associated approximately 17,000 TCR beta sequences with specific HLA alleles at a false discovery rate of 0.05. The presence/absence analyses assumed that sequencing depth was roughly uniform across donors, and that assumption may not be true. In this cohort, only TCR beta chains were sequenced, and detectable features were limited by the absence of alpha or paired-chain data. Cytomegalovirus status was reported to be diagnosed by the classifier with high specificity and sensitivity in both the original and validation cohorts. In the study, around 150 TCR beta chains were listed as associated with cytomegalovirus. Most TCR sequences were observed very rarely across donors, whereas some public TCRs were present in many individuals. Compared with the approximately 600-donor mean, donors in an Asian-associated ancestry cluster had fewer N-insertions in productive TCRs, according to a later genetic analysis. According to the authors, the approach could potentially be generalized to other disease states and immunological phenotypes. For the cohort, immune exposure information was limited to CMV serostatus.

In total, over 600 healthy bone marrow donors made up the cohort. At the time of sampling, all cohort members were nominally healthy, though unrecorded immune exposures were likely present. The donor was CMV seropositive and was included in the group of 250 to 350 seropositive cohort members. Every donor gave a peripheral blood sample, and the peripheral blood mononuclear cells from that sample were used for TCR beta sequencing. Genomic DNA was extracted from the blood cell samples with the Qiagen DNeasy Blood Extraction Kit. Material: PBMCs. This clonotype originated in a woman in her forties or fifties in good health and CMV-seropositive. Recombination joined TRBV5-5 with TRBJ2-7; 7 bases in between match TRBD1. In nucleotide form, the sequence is TGTGCCAGCAGCCCGGACAGGAATAGGTACGAGCAGTACTTC. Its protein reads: CASSPDRNRYEQYF.